Sequencing of this T cell receptor beta chain was carried out in a study of spatial heterogeneity in lung cancer. TCRdb called the 5' RACE reads again in MiXCR, with one record for every CDR3 protein. The sample yields about 23,000 distinct CDR3 sequences, more than 4.5% seen once. This clonotype was observed a handful of times. The antigen is unknown. V lost 3 bases and J 1 base, leaving 9 bases between the germline ends. CDR3 length: 15 amino acids. General study findings and limits: Counts of expanded intratumoral alpha and beta TCRs tracked tumor mutation counts. The numbers of ubiquitous and regional expanded TCRs correlated with ubiquitous and regional nonsynonymous mutations, respectively.

The time point: sample taken at primary tumor resection. Material: lung tumor tissue, obtained at surgery. This TCR was sampled from a male donor with early-stage non-small cell lung cancer. V is TRBV12-3 or TRBV12-4 and J is TRBJ2-2; a weak D match, TRBD1 (7 bases). The DNA of the CDR3 is TGTGCCAGCAGTTTTCAGGGGGGGAACACCGGGGAGCTGTTTTTT. It specifies CASSFQGGNTGELFF.